A selection of T cell receptor beta chains follows, all from one sample in a study of T-cell reconstitution after alpha-beta-depleted transplantation in children. One entry per CDR3 protein, called by TCRdb with MiXCR from the PCR reads. The repertoire has roughly 7,700 distinct CDR3 sequences, 9.5% to 15% of them found once; the top ten carry around 50%. The sample was PBMCs, mostly from graft donor cells, taken 60 days after TCRalphabeta/CD19-depleted stem cell transplant. The receptors derive from a patient aged 2 to 9 who had a stem cell transplant for inherited bone marrow failure, so the T cells may come from the graft donor. Each CDR3 is given with its conserved first and last residue. A D gene is named only where the DNA matches it firmly. Size values are once, few and many counts, or a class for expanded clones, and some rows have none.

V	D	size	J	DNA	CDR3
TRBV11-2	TRBD2	NA	TRBJ2-7	TGTGCCAGCGGCTTAGGGCGGGAGTCGCTCGAGCAGTACTTC	CASGLGRESLEQYF
TRBV20-1	TRBD1	many	TRBJ1-1	TGCAGTGCTAGAGTTTGGGCAGGGGGCAACACTGAAGCTTTCTTT	CSARVWAGGNTEAFF
TRBV7-2	NA	many	TRBJ2-5	TGTGCCAGCAGCTTAGAAGTGGGCAGGGGTGAGACCCAGTACTTC	CASSLEVGRGETQYF
TRBV12-3/TRBV12-4	NA	medium-sized	TRBJ1-2	TGTGCCAGCACTTTGGACAGCGCCGATTATGGCTACACCTTC	CASTLDSADYGYTF
TRBV12-3/TRBV12-4	NA	many	TRBJ2-1	TGTGCCAGCAGTTTCGGGGTCCTCTCCTACAATGAGCAGTTCTTC	CASSFGVLSYNEQFF
TRBV6-2/TRBV6-3	TRBD2	many	TRBJ2-2	TGTGCCAAGGGGTCCGGGAGGGAAAACACCGGGGAGCTGTTTTTT	CAKGSGRENTGELFF
TRBV6-5	NA	many	TRBJ2-7	TGTGCCAGCAGTTACTACCCGGACAGCGAGCAGTACTTC	CASSYYPDSEQYF
TRBV28	NA	many	TRBJ2-5	TGTGCCAGCAGACTACAGGGCAGCGAGACCCAGTACTTC	CASRLQGSETQYF
TRBV5-6	NA	many	TRBJ2-3	TGTGCCAGCAGCTTGGGGGGGAGCGCAGATACGCAGTATTTT	CASSLGGSADTQYF
TRBV5-1	NA	many	TRBJ1-1	TGCGCCAGCAGCTCGGGCCCCTCGGGGAACACTGAAGCTTTCTTT	CASSSGPSGNTEAFF
TRBV19	NA	many	TRBJ1-5	TGTGCCAGTAAAGGCCGGCGGAGTCAGCCCCAGCATTTT	CASKGRRSQPQHF
TRBV10-2	TRBD2	NA	TRBJ2-1	TGCGCCAGCAGGGGTAGCGGGGGGAAATACAATGAGCAGTTCTTC	CASRGSGGKYNEQFF
TRBV29-1	NA	many	TRBJ2-1	TGCAGCGTTGAAGATCCGCCAGCGGTCCCTCCCTACAATGAGCAGTTCTTC	CSVEDPPAVPPYNEQFF
TRBV7-2	TRBD2	many	TRBJ2-1	TGTGCCAGCAGGCCTAGACTAGCCGGTGAGCAGTTCTTC	CASRPRLAGEQFF
TRBV10-1	NA	many	TRBJ2-1	TGCGCCAGCAACCCACGGGGATGTCACAATGAGCAGTTCTTC	CASNPRGCHNEQFF
TRBV20-1	NA	many	TRBJ2-3	TGCAGTGCTCCACAGGGGGGGGTGGGTACAGATACGCAGTATTTT	CSAPQGGVGTDTQYF
TRBV7-7	TRBD2	many	TRBJ2-5	TGTGCTAGCAGCTTAGCTAGCGGGAGTCTTGAGACCCAGTACTTC	CASSLASGSLETQYF
TRBV6-5	TRBD1	many	TRBJ1-6	TGTGCCAGCAGTTACTCGATATACGACAGGGTCATCACCCTCCACTTT	CASSYSIYDRVITLHF
TRBV7-8	NA	many	TRBJ2-1	TGTGCCAGCAGCCCCATGGGGCACCTCTCCTACAATGAGCAGTTCTTC	CASSPMGHLSYNEQFF
TRBV7-8	NA	many	TRBJ2-3	TGTGCCAGCAGCTTAACGGAAAAGCGCCTTTTCACAGATACGCAGTATTTT	CASSLTEKRLFTDTQYF
TRBV6-5	TRBD1	many	TRBJ1-1	TGTGCCAGCAGTCGCCAGGGGGCGCGAATGGCTTTCTTT	CASSRQGARMAFF
TRBV30	NA	many	TRBJ2-4	TGTGCCTGGAGTGGGAAAAACATTCAGTACTTC	CAWSGKNIQYF